What follows are 10 T cell receptor beta chains derived from one specimen sequenced in a study of blood T cell repertoires in COVID-19. Produced via immunoSEQ multiplex PCR; TCRdb's table is partial and in-frame only. The sample holds a few hundred thousand clones; 88% are singletons and the top ten take roughly 1.4%. Sequencing input: peripheral blood. All receptors come from a man at least 80 years old with acute or convalescent COVID-19.

This rearrangement joins TRBV3-1 (or the pseudogene TRBV3-2) to TRBJ2-3; 11 nucleotides line up with TRBD1. Germline CDR1 reads LGHDT; CDR2 reads YNNKEL (reference sequence). Losses at the gene ends were 2 bases for V and 0 bases for J; bases not matched to a gene: 13. The CDR3 has 20 residues. This CDR3 is CASSQPRWDRGYVSTDTQYF. DNA of the CDR3: TGTGCCAGCAGCCAACCTCGGTGGGACAGGGGGTACGTTAGCACAGATACGCAGTATTTT.

The chain employs TRBV12-3 or TRBV12-4 and TRBJ2-2; the D gene is possibly TRBD1 (5 bases). V lost 7 bases, J lost 1 base, and 7 bases lay in between. This CDR3 contains 13 residues. The CDR3 nucleotides are TGTGCCAGCAAAGGACAGAACACCGGGGAGCTGTTTTTT. Translating it yields CASKGQNTGELFF.

This clone was seen a single time. The rearrangement uses TRBV6-6 and TRBJ2-5, with D maybe TRBD1 (5 bases). Trimming took off 5 bases at V and 1 base at J, with 14 bases between the two ends. Germline CDR1 is MNHNY and CDR2 is SVGAGI (reference sequence). The CDR3 has 15 amino acids. The CDR3 DNA follows: TGTGCCAGCAGTCTCTCCTCAGGGTTCCAAGAGACCCAGTACTTC. As protein: CASSLSSGFQETQYF.

The chain carries TRBV7-8 and TRBJ2-7; 10 bases line up with TRBD2. V lost 4 bases, J lost 0 bases, and 6 bases stayed unmatched. The length of the CDR3 is 16 residues. The germline gives CDR1 SGHVS, CDR2 FQNEAQ. The CDR3 sequence is CASSYYSGGYSYEQYF. In nucleotides, the CDR3 is TGTGCCAGCAGCTACTATAGCGGGGGGTACTCCTACGAGCAGTACTTC.

This clone came up once. The V call is TRBV19, the J call TRBJ1-5; weak D call: TRBD1 (5 bases). Trimming removed 7 bases at V and 5 bases at J, with 18 bases between. The germline CDR1 and CDR2 sequences are LNHDA and SQIVND (reference sequence). CDR3 length: 15 residues. The DNA of the CDR3 is TGTGCCAGTAACTTGGACACTGGTGTCGATCAGCCCCAGCATTTT. The encoded protein is CASNLDTGVDQPQHF.

This rearrangement joins TRBV7-2 to TRBJ2-5; 14 bases are a match to TRBD2. The CDR3 length is 16 residues. Germline CDR1 is SGHTA and CDR2 is FQGNSA. J gave up 4 bases and V 4 bases, and 5 bases lay outside the gene matches. The CDR3 sequence is CASSSVGTSGRETQYF. CDR3 nucleotide sequence: TGTGCCAGCAGCTCCGTGGGGACTAGCGGGAGAGAGACCCAGTACTTC.

The rearrangement joins TRBV28 to TRBJ1-2, with a tentative D call TRBD1 (6 bases). Germline assignment: CDR1 MDHEN and CDR2 SYDVKM. This CDR3 is built from 13 residues. Deletions cut 5 bases from V and 8 bases from J, with 15 bases between. The CDR3 here is CASSPPGVPGYTF. The CDR3 nucleotides are TGTGCCAGCAGTCCTCCAGGGGTACCCGGCTACACCTTC.

J is TRBJ2-1 and V is TRBV5-6; 8 positions agree with TRBD2. The germline gives CDR1 SGHDT, CDR2 YYEEEE. This CDR3 comprises 14 residues. V gave up 0 bases and J gave up 9 bases; unmatched junction bases: 5. The DNA for the CDR3 is TGTGCCAGCAGCTTGGGGGCCCTAGCGGGTGAGCAGTTCTTC. It encodes CASSLGALAGEQFF.

The gene calls are TRBV6-2 or TRBV6-3 and TRBJ1-6, with 9 bases identical to TRBD1. This CDR3 contains 18 residues. Germline-derived CDR1 and CDR2 are MNHEY and SVGEGT. The V and J ends lost 2 bases and 0 bases, in that order; junction bases with no gene match: 5. This chain's CDR3 is CASSYNMDRGSYNSPLHF. CDR3 in DNA: TGTGCCAGCAGTTACAATATGGACAGGGGCTCCTATAATTCACCCCTCCACTTT.

V usage is TRBV19 and J usage is TRBJ1-3; 11 positions agree with TRBD1. CDR3 length equals 17 residues. Trimming took 3 bases from V and 0 from J; bases not matched to a gene: 4. Germline values: CDR1 LNHDA, CDR2 SQIVND (reference sequence). The chain's CDR3 is CASSIQGQGASGNTIYF. CDR3 nucleotide sequence: TGTGCCAGTAGTATCCAAGGACAGGGGGCCTCTGGAAACACCATATATTTT.